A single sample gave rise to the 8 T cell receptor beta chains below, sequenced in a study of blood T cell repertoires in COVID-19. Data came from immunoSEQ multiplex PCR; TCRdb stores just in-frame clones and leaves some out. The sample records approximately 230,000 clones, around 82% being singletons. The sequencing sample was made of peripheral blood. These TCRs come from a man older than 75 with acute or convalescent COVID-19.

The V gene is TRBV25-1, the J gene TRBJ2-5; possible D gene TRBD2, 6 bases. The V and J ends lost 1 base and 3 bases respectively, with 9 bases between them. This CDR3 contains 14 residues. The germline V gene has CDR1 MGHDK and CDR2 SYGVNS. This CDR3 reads CASSELGGKETQYF. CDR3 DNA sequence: TGTGCCAGCAGTGAATTGGGGGGAAAAGAGACCCAGTACTTC.

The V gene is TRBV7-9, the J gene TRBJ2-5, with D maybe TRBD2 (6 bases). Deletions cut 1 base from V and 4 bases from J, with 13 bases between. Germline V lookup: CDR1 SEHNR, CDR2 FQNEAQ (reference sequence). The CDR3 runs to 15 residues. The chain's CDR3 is CASSLGGRGGETQYF. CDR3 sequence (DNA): TGTGCCAGCAGCTTAGGGGGACGGGGAGGAGAGACCCAGTACTTC. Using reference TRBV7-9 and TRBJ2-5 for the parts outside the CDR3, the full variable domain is DTGVSQNPRHKITKRGQNVTFRCDPISEHNRLYWYRQTLGQGPEFLTYFQNEAQLEKSRLLSDRFSAERPKGSFSTLEIQRTEQGDSAMYLCASSLGGRGGETQYFGPGTRLLVL.

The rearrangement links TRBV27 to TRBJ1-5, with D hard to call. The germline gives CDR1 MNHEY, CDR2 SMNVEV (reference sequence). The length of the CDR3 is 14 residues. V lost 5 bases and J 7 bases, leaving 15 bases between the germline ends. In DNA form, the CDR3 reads TGTGCCAGCAGTCTAAGAAGTGGAGGGCAGCCCCAGCATTTT. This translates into CASSLRSGGQPQHF.

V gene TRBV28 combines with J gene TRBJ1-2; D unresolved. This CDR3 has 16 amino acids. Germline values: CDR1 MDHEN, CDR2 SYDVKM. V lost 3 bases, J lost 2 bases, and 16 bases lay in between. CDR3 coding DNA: TGTGCCAGCAGTTTTCTGCAGTTTACTAACAACTATGGCTACACCTTC. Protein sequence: CASSFLQFTNNYGYTF.

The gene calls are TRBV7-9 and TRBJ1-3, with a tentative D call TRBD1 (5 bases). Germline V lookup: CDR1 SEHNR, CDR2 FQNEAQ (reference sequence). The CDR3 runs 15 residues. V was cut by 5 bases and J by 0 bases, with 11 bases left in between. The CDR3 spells CASSPDRSSGNTIYF. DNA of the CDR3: TGTGCCAGCAGCCCTGACAGAAGCTCTGGAAACACCATATATTTT.

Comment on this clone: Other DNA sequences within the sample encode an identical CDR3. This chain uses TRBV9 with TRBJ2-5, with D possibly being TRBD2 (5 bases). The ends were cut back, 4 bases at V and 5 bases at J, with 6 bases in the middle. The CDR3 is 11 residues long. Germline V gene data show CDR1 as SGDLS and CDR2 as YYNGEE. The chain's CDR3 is CASSRGETQYF. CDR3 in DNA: TGTGCCAGCAGCCGCGGGGAGACCCAGTACTTC.

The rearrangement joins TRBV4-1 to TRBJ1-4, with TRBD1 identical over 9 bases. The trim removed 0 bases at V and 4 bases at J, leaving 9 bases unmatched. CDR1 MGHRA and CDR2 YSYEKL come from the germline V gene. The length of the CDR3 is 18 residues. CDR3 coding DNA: TGCGCCAGCAGCCAAGATCTCGGACAGGGGACTCTTAATGAAAAACTGTTTTTT. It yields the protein CASSQDLGQGTLNEKLFF.

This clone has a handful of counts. CDR3 loop: CASSLGVEGPQHF. The DNA for the CDR3 is TGTGCCAGCAGTTTAGGGGTCGAGGGCCCTCAGCATTTT. This sequence joins TRBV28 and TRBJ1-5, with unresolved D. The V gene's germline CDR1 is MDHEN and CDR2 SYDVKM. Between the trimmed V and J ends, which lost 2 bases and 13 bases, there was a span of 15 bases. The CDR3 covers 13 residues.